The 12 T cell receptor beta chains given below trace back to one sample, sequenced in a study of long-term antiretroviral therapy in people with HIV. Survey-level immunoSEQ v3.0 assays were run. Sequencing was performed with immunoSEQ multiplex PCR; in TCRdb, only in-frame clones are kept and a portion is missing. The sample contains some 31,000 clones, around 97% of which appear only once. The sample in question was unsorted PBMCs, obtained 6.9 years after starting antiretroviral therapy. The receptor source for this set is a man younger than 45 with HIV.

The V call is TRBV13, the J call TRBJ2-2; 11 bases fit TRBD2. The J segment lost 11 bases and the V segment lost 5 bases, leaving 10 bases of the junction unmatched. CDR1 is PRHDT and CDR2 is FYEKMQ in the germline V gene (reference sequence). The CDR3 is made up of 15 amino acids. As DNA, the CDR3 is TGTGCCAGCAGCGATCGGACTAGCGGGTTTCCCGAGCTGTTTTTT. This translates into CASSDRTSGFPELFF.

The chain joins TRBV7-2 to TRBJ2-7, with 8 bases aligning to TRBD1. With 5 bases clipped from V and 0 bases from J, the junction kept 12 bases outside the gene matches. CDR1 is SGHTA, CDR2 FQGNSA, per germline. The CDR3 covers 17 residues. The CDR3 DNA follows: TGTGCCAGCAGCCCCAGTCCCCTCGGACAGGGCTCCTACGAGCAGTACTTC. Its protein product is CASSPSPLGQGSYEQYF. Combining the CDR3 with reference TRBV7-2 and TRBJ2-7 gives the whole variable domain GAGVSQSPSNKVTEKGKDVELRCDPISGHTALYWYRQSLGQGLEFLIYFQGNSAPDKSGLPSDRFSAERTGGSVSTLTIQRTQQEDSAVYLCASSPSPLGQGSYEQYFGPGTRLTVT.

The CDR3: CASSAQGPVGPTEAFF. CDR3 sequence (DNA): TGTGCCAGCAGCGCACAGGGTCCCGTTGGTCCCACTGAAGCTTTCTTT. This chain uses TRBV9 with TRBJ1-1; weak D call: TRBD1 (6 bases). V dropped 3 bases and J dropped 4 bases, with 19 bases sitting between them. Per the germline V gene, CDR1 is SGDLS and CDR2 is YYNGEE. The CDR3 spans 16 residues.

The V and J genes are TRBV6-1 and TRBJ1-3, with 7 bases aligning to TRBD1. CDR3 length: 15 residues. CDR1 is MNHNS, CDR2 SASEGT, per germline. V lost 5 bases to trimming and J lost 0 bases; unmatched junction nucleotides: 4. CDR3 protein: CASSLTGDSGNTIYF. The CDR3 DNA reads TGTGCCAGCAGTCTCACAGGGGACTCTGGAAACACCATATATTTT.

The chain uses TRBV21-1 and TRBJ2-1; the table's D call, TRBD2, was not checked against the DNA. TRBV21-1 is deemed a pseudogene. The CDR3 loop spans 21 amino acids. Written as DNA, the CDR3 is TGTGCCAGCAGCACCTCAGGACTAGCGGGGGCCCCGATCGCCATACGGGATGAGCAGTTCTTC. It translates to CASSTSGLAGAPIAIRDEQFF.

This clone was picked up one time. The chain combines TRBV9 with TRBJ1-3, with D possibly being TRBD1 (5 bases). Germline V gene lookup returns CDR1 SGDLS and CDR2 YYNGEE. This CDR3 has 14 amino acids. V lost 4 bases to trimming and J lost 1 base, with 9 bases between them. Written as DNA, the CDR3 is TGTGCCAGCAGCCCAAAGGGGTCTGGAAACACCATATATTTT. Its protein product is CASSPKGSGNTIYF.

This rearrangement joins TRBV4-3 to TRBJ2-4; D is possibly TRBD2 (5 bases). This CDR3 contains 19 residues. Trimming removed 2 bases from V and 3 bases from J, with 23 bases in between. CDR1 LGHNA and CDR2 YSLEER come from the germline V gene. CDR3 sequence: CASSQIGLSVGVGKNIQYF. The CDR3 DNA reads TGCGCCAGCAGCCAAATTGGTCTTTCGGTCGGGGTCGGCAAAAACATTCAGTACTTC.

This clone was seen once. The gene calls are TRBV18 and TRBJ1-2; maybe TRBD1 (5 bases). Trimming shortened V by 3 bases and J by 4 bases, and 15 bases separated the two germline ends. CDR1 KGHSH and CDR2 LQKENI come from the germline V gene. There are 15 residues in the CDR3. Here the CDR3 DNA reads TGTGCCAGCTCACCCGGGACCCACCGAGGCTATGGCTACACCTTC. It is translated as CASSPGTHRGYGYTF.

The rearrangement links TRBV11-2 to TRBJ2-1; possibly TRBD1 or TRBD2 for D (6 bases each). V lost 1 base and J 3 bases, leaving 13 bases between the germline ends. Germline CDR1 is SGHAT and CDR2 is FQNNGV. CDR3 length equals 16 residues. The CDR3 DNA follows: TGTGCCAGCAGCTTAGGGCGGGACAACATCTACAATGAGCAGTTCTTC. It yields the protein CASSLGRDNIYNEQFF. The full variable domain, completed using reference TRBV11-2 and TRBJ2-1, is EAGVAQSPRYKIIEKRQSVAFWCNPISGHATLYWYQQILGQGPKLLIQFQNNGVVDDSQLPKDRFSAERLKGVDSTLKIQPAKLEDSAVYLCASSLGRDNIYNEQFFGPGTRLTVL.

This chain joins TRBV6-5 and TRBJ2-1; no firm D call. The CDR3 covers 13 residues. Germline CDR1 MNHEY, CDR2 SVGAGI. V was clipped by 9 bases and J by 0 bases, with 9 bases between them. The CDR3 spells CASTPSSYNEQFF. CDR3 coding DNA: TGTGCCAGTACTCCCAGCTCCTACAATGAGCAGTTCTTC.

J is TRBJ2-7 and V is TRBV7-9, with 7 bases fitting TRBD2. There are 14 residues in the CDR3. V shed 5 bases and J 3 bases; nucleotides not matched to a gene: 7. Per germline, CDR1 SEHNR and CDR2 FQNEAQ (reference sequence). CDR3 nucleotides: TGTGCCAGCAGCGGGTGGGGGAGGGACTACGAGCAGTACTTC. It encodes CASSGWGRDYEQYF. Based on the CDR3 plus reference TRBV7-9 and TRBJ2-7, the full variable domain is DTGVSQNPRHKITKRGQNVTFRCDPISEHNRLYWYRQTLGQGPEFLTYFQNEAQLEKSRLLSDRFSAERPKGSFSTLEIQRTEQGDSAMYLCASSGWGRDYEQYFGPGTRLTVT.

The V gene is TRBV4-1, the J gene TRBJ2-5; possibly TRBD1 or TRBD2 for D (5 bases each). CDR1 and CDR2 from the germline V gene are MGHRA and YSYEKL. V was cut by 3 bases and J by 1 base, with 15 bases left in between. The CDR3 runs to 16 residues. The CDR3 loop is CASSHHPGRIQETQYF. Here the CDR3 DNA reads TGCGCCAGCAGCCATCATCCGGGACGGATCCAAGAGACCCAGTACTTC.